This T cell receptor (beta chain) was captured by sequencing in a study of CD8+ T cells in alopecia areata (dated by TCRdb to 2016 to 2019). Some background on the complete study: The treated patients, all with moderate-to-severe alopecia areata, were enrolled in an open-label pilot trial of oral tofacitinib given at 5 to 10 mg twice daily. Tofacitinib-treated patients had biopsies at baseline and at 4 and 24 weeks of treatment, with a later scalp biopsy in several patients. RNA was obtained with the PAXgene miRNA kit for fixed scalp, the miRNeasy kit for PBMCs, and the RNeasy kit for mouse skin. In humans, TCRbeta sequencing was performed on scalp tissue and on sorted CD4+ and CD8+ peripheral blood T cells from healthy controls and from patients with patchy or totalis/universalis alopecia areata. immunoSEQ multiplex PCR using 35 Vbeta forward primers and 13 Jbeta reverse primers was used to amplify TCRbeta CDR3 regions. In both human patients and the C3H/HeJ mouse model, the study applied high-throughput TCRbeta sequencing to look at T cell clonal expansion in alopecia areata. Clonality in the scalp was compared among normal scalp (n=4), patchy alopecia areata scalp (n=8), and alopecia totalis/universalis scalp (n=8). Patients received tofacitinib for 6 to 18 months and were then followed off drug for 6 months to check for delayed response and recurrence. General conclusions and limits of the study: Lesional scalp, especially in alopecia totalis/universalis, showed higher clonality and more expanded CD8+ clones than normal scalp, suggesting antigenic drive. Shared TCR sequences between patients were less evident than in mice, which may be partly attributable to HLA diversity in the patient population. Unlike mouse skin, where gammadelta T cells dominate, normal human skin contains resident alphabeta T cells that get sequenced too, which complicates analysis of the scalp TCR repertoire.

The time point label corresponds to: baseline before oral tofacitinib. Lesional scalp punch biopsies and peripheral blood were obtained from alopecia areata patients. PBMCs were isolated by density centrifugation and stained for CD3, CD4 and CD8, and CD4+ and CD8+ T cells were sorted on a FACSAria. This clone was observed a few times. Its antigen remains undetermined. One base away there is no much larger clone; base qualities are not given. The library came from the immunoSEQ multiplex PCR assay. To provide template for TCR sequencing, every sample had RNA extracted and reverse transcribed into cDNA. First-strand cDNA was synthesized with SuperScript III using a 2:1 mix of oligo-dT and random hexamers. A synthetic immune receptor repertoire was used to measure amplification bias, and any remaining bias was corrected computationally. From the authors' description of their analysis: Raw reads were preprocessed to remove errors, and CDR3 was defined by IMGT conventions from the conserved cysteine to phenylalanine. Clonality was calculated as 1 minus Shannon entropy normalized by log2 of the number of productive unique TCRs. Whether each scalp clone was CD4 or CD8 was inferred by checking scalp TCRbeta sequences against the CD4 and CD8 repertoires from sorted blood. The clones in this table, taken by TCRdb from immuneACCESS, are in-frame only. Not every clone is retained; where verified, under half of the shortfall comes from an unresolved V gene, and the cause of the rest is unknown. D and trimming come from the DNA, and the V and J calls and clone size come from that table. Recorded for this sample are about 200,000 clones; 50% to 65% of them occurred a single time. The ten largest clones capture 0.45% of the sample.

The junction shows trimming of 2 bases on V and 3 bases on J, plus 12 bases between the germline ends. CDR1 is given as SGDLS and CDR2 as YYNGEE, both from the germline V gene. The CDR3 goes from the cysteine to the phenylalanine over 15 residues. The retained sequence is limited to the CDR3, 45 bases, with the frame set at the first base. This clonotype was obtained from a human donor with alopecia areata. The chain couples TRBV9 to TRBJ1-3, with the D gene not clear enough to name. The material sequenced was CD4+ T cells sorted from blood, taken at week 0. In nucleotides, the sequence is TGTGCCAGCAGCGTTAATGGCCGAGGTGGAAACACCATATATTTT. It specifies CASSVNGRGGNTIYF.